The clone carrying this T cell receptor (beta chain) appeared a few times. Repertoires were generated with immunoSEQ multiplex PCR, while TCRdb's copy carries only in-frame clones and drops some. The table lists more than 80,000 clones, around 85% of them singletons, with just over 3% in the top ten. Seattle's cohort entered during active infection and was followed longitudinally. This sample is part of a study of blood T cell repertoires in COVID-19. In the study overall: COVID-19 samples, acute and convalescent, were from the United States, Italy and Spain. T cells, B-cell-depleted T cells, or PBMCs provided the cDNA or gDNA that served as material.

Germline V gene sequence: CDR1 SNHLY, CDR2 FYNNEI. The junction had 3 bases not matched to a gene; V was cut back by 6 bases and J by 6 bases. CDR3 length equals 14 residues. Material for sequencing was peripheral blood. The TCR comes from a woman over 75 with COVID-19, enrolled during active disease. The chain employs TRBV2 and TRBJ1-5; 12 bases are shared with TRBD1. Here the CDR3 reads CASSRDRGPQPQHF. The CDR3 region has the DNA TGTGCCAGCAGCCGGGACAGGGGGCCTCAGCCCCAGCATTTT.